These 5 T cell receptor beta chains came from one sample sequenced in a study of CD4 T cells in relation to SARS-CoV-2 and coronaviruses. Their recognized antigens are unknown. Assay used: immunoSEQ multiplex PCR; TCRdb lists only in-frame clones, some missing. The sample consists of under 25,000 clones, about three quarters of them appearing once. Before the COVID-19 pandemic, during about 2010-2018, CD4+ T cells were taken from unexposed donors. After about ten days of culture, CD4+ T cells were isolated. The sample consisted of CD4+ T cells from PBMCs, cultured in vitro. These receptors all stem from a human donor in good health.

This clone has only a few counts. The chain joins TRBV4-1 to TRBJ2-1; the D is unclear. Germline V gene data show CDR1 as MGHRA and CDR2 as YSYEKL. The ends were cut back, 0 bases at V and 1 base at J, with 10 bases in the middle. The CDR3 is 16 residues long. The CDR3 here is CASSQEGSESYNEQFF. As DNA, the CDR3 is TGCGCCAGCAGCCAAGAAGGAAGCGAATCCTACAATGAGCAGTTCTTC.

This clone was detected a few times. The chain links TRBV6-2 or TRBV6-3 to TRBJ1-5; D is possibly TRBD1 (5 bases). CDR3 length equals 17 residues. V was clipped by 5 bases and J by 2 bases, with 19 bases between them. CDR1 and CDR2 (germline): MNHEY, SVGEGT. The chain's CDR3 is CASSLGGATFGNQPQHF. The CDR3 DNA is TGTGCCAGCAGTCTGGGTGGGGCTACCTTTGGCAATCAGCCCCAGCATTTT.

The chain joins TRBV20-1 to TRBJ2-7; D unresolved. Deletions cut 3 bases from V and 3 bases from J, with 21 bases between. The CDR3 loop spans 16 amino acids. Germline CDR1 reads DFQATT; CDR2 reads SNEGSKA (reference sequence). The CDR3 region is CSASSPGRLGNYEQYF. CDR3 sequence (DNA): TGCAGTGCTAGTAGCCCCGGGCGGCTAGGCAACTACGAGCAGTACTTC.

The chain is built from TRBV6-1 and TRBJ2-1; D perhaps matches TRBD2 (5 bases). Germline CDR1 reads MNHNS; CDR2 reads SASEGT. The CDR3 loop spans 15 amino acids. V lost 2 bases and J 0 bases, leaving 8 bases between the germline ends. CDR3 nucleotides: TGTGCCAGCAGTGAAATGAGCGGCTCCTACAATGAGCAGTTCTTC. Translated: CASSEMSGSYNEQFF.

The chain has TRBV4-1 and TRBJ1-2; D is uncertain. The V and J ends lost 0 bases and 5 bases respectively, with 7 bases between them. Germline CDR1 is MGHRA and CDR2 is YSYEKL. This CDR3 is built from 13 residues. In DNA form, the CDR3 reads TGCGCCAGCAGCCAAGATGGACGATATGGCTACACCTTC. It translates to CASSQDGRYGYTF.